One and the same sample provided the 5 T cell receptor beta chains below, sequenced in a study of T cells in Graves' hyperthyroidism and ophthalmopathy. TCR beta CDR3 regions were amplified from RNA. RT-PCR in the first round (using the HTBI primer set) targeted the TCR CDR3. TCRdb re-called the multiplex PCR reads through MiXCR, storing one row per CDR3 protein. The sample records roughly 660,000 distinct CDR3 sequences, 15% to 20% being singletons. Sample: blood. The receptors here all came from a man between 50 and 59 years old with Graves' hyperthyroidism.

This clonotype was found a few times. The V gene is TRBV2, the J gene TRBJ2-3; TRBD1 matches 8 bases. V lost 6 bases and J lost 5; bases outside the gene matches: 10. CDR1 is SNHLY and CDR2 is FYNNEI in the germline V gene. The length of the CDR3 is 15 residues. CDR3 sequence: CASSARQGMIDTQYF. CDR3 nucleotide sequence: TGTGCCAGCAGCGCACGACAGGGGATGATAGATACGCAGTATTTT.

The chain joins TRBV10-1 to TRBJ2-5, with 7 bases identical to TRBD1. CDR3 size: 16 residues. The V segment lost 1 base and the J segment 5 bases; nucleotides outside the gene matches: 10. The V gene's germline CDR1 is WNHNN and CDR2 SYGVQD (reference sequence). The CDR3 DNA reads as TGCGCCAGCAGTGAGTTCGGAGACAGGGTCGGTGAGACCCAGTACTTC. Its translation is CASSEFGDRVGETQYF.

This clonotype was detected a few times. The chain links TRBV5-8 to TRBJ2-7; D gene ambiguous. V was clipped by 1 base and J by 2 bases, with 13 bases between them. From germline, CDR1 is SGHTS and CDR2 YDEGEE. The CDR3 runs to 15 residues. DNA of the CDR3: TGTGCCAGCAGCTTGAGTTCCCTACGGGCCTACGAGCAGTACTTC. It translates to CASSLSSLRAYEQYF.

This clonotype was recorded many times. The chain uses TRBV19 and TRBJ1-2, with D tentatively TRBD1 (6 bases). CDR1 is LNHDA and CDR2 is SQIVND in the germline V gene (reference sequence). The CDR3 sequence is 16 residues long. V was shortened by 4 bases and J by 4 bases, with 19 bases between the two germline ends. The DNA for the CDR3 is TGTGCCAGTAGTACAGACCGGGACATGGCGGTCTATGGCTACACCTTC. Translation: CASSTDRDMAVYGYTF.

This clonotype has only a few counts. The rearrangement joins TRBV4-1 to TRBJ1-2; tentative D call: TRBD1 (6 bases). The germline V and J ends were trimmed by 0 bases and 4 bases, with 15 bases remaining between them. The CDR3 loop spans 16 amino acids. The germline V gene encodes CDR1 MGHRA and CDR2 YSYEKL. In DNA, the CDR3 is TGCGCCAGCAGCCAAGAGGGGGACACCGCCGGCTATGGCTACACCTTC. Translated: CASSQEGDTAGYGYTF.